Listed here is a single T cell receptor (beta chain). What it recognizes is unknown. The entry originates in a study of a mutant IDH1 vaccine in newly diagnosed glioma. Study-level information: Vaccination followed radiotherapy alone by 4-6 weeks, or accompanied temozolomide cycles. Of the patients given treatment, approximately 60% were male and approximately 38% were female, and a mean age of about 40 years was recorded. Patients had received radiotherapy, temozolomide, or both previously, most receiving both.

General study points: Induction of immune responses by the vaccine occurred in roughly 93% of patients.

Deletions cut 6 bases from V and 0 bases from J, with 16 bases between. This CDR3 has 16 amino acids. The germline gives CDR1 SGHTA, CDR2 FQGNSA. Only in-frame clones appear in the TCRdb table, and some are missing; sequencing was by immunoSEQ multiplex PCR. In the table there are about 30,000 clones, 90% of which are singletons. Time point defined: week 11, during vaccination. The investigators gave 300 ug of mutant IDH1 20-mer peptide in each vaccine dose, together with topical imiquimod. This sample comprised PBMCs, obtained from a glioma patient whose treatment included an IDH1 peptide vaccine. The origin of this receptor is a man between 18 and 29 years old with glioma. The chain couples TRBV7-2 to TRBJ2-3, with D perhaps given as TRBD1 or TRBD2 (5 bases each). CDR3: CASRANRGKSTDTQYF. DNA for the CDR3: TGTGCCAGCAGGGCCAACCGGGGCAAAAGCACAGATACGCAGTATTTT.